These 26 T cell receptor beta chains came from one sample sequenced in a study of T cell responses to AZD1222 COVID-19 vaccine. Repertoires were generated with immunoSEQ multiplex PCR, while TCRdb's copy carries only in-frame clones and drops some. The data contain more than 80,000 clones, roughly 90% of them singletons. This material consisted of peripheral blood, taken 28 days after the second AZD1222 dose. These receptors came from an adult who received the AZD1222 COVID-19 vaccine.

The chain uses TRBV7-2 and TRBJ1-3; D uncertain. Trimming left V 10 bases short and J 2 bases short, with 12 bases between. Germline loops: CDR1 SGHTA, CDR2 FQGNSA. The CDR3 runs 13 residues. The CDR3: CATAERTGNTIYF. CDR3 sequence (DNA): TGTGCCACCGCGGAAAGGACTGGAAACACCATATATTTT.

This clone is a singleton in its sample. V gene TRBV9 combines with J gene TRBJ2-3, with 11 bases matching TRBD2. Trimming at V came to 2 bases and at J to 0 bases, leaving 5 bases not matched to a gene. The CDR3 consists of 17 residues. Germline CDR1 reads SGDLS; CDR2 reads YYNGEE. Here the CDR3 reads CASSVTSGGASTDTQYF. In DNA, the CDR3 is TGTGCCAGCAGCGTCACTAGCGGGGGTGCTAGCACAGATACGCAGTATTTT.

This chain connects TRBV6-2 or TRBV6-3 to TRBJ1-2; D uncertain. The length of the CDR3 is 13 residues. The germline V and J ends were trimmed by 4 bases and 5 bases, with 11 bases remaining between them. Germline V gene lookup returns CDR1 MNHEY and CDR2 SVGEGT. Here the CDR3 reads CASSFRLIYGYTF. DNA of the CDR3: TGTGCCAGCAGTTTCCGACTGATATATGGCTACACCTTC.

This clone was detected once. The chain employs TRBV19 and TRBJ1-1; D gene ambiguous. There are 10 residues in the CDR3. Germline V gene lookup returns CDR1 LNHDA and CDR2 SQIVND (reference sequence). V was clipped by 6 bases and J by 7 bases, with 6 bases between them. The CDR3 loop reads CASRSGEAFF. The CDR3 DNA reads as TGTGCCAGTAGGAGCGGTGAAGCTTTCTTT.

V is TRBV1 and J is TRBJ2-7; TRBD2, as called in the table, went unchecked against the DNA. TRBV1 is listed as a pseudogene. The CDR3 consists of 16 residues. The CDR3 DNA reads as TGCACCAGCAGTTGGACTAGCGGGGGGCCGGCCTACGAGCAGTACTTC. Translating it yields CTSSWTSGGPAYEQYF.

The chain's CDR3 is CASSHSLAGQPTQYF. CDR3 DNA sequence: TGTGCCAGCAGCCATTCCCTAGCGGGGCAGCCTACGCAGTATTTT. The chain uses TRBV3-1 (or the pseudogene TRBV3-2) and TRBJ2-3, with 9 bases fitting TRBD2. The CDR3 runs to 15 residues. Germline V CDR1 and CDR2: LGHDT, YNNKEL (reference sequence). Germline trimming cut 3 bases from V and 8 bases from J; bases unmatched to any gene: 9.

The V gene is TRBV5-1, the J gene TRBJ1-3; D is ambiguous. Trimming cost V 4 bases and J 0 bases, with 14 bases left between them. CDR1 is SGHRS and CDR2 is YFSETQ in the germline V gene. This CDR3 region has 16 residues. The CDR3 here is CASSPGHASSGNTIYF. Here the CDR3 DNA reads TGCGCCAGCAGCCCCGGGCACGCGAGCTCTGGAAACACCATATATTTT.

The chain employs TRBV7-2 and TRBJ2-5, with D perhaps given as TRBD1 or TRBD2 (5 bases each). The CDR3 is 15 residues long. V shed 4 bases and J shed 5 bases, with 17 bases lying between them. Per the germline V gene, CDR1 is SGHTA and CDR2 is FQGNSA. The CDR3: CASSSGPGPGETQYF. The CDR3 region has the DNA TGTGCCAGCAGCTCGGGGCCGGGCCCGGGGGAGACCCAGTACTTC.

V and J are TRBV4-1 and TRBJ1-1; D remains ambiguous. The germline gives CDR1 MGHRA, CDR2 YSYEKL. Trimming took off 6 bases at V and 4 bases at J, with 9 bases between the two ends. The CDR3 sequence is 12 residues long. CDR3 nucleotides: TGCGCCAGCAGTCCACAAGGCACTGAAGCTTTCTTT. It specifies CASSPQGTEAFF.

This clone was seen a single time. V gene TRBV11-3 combines with J gene TRBJ2-2, with a tentative D call TRBD2 (6 bases). Germline values: CDR1 SGHNT, CDR2 YENEEA. Trimming left V 3 bases short and J 6 bases short, with 11 bases between. The CDR3 covers 14 residues. As DNA, the CDR3 is TGTGCCAGCAGCTTCGGAGGGCCCGCCGGGGAGCTGTTTTTT. Translation: CASSFGGPAGELFF.

The J gene is TRBJ2-1, the V gene TRBV6-5, with TRBD1 matching over 7 bases. Trimming removed 6 bases from V and 4 bases from J; junction bases left unmatched: 6. Germline V gene lookup returns CDR1 MNHEY and CDR2 SVGAGI. The CDR3 consists of 14 residues. The chain's CDR3 is CASRGDSSYNEQFF. The DNA for the CDR3 is TGTGCCAGCAGGGGGGACAGCTCTTACAATGAGCAGTTCTTC.

This clone was recorded only once. The V gene is TRBV9, the J gene TRBJ2-5; 9 nucleotides agree with TRBD2. Per germline, CDR1 SGDLS and CDR2 YYNGEE. J lost 1 base, V lost 0 bases, and 4 bases had no gene match. CDR3 length: 16 amino acids. In DNA form, the CDR3 reads TGTGCCAGCAGCGTAGTGGGAGCGGGGGGCCAAGAGACCCAGTACTTC. Translated, it gives CASSVVGAGGQETQYF.

J is TRBJ1-1 and V is TRBV12-3 or TRBV12-4, with D uncertain. This CDR3 has 13 amino acids. Trimming pared 3 bases from V and 2 bases from J, leaving 7 bases between. For the CDR3, the DNA is TGTGCCAGCAGTTTGTTCCCTAACACTGAAGCTTTCTTT. Its translation is CASSLFPNTEAFF.

The chain combines TRBV27 with TRBJ1-1; the D is unclear. CDR3 length: 13 residues. CDR1 is MNHEY, CDR2 SMNVEV, per germline (reference sequence). Trimming pared 5 bases from V and 6 bases from J, leaving 13 bases between. The CDR3 region is CASSDLRVPEAFF. CDR3 in DNA: TGTGCCAGCAGTGACCTCAGAGTACCTGAAGCTTTCTTT.

This clone was seen only once. This sequence joins TRBV5-6 and TRBJ2-3; D is undetermined. This CDR3 has 16 amino acids. Between the trimmed V and J ends, which lost 4 bases and 0 bases, there was a span of 15 bases. Germline V gene lookup returns CDR1 SGHDT and CDR2 YYEEEE. In nucleotides, the CDR3 is TGTGCCAGCAGCGGGTCGAGGAAGTGGAGCACAGATACGCAGTATTTT. Translating it yields CASSGSRKWSTDTQYF.

This chain joins TRBV28 and TRBJ1-1; weak D call: TRBD1 (6 bases). From germline, CDR1 is MDHEN and CDR2 SYDVKM. The CDR3 contains 14 residues. The V end was cut by 7 bases, the J end by 1 base, with 13 bases between. CDR3 region: CASKGGGTNTEAFF. The CDR3 region has the DNA TGTGCCAGCAAGGGAGGGGGTACGAACACTGAAGCTTTCTTT. The variable domain in full, with the rest retrieved from reference TRBV28 and TRBJ1-1, is DVKVTQSSRYLVKRTGEKVFLECVQDMDHENMFWYRQDPGLGLRLIYFSYDVKMKEKGDIPEGYSVSREKKERFSLILESASTNQTSMYLCASKGGGTNTEAFFGQGTRLTVV.

This rearrangement joins TRBV6-5 to TRBJ2-5, with D tentatively TRBD1 (5 bases). The CDR3 is 14 amino acids. CDR1 is MNHEY, CDR2 SVGAGI, per germline. With 3 bases removed from V and 5 bases from J, the gap between germline ends came to 13 bases. The CDR3 loop is CASSYGQGTETQYF. In DNA, the CDR3 is TGTGCCAGCAGTTATGGGCAGGGAACGGAGACCCAGTACTTC.

This clone was observed a handful of times. The rearrangement joins TRBV2 to TRBJ1-5, with D perhaps TRBD1 (6 bases). There are 15 residues in the CDR3. V was shortened by 11 bases and J by 0 bases, with 17 bases between the two germline ends. Per the germline V gene, CDR1 is SNHLY and CDR2 is FYNNEI. The CDR3 protein is CAARGEGPSNQPQHF. The CDR3 nucleotides read TGTGCCGCGAGGGGGGAGGGACCTAGCAATCAGCCCCAGCATTTT.

This rearrangement joins TRBV9 to TRBJ1-2, with a tentative D call TRBD1 (6 bases). The CDR3 sequence is 13 residues long. Looked up from germline, CDR1 is SGDLS and CDR2 is YYNGEE. The V end was cut by 0 bases, the J end by 4 bases, with 7 bases between. In DNA, the CDR3 is TGTGCCAGCAGCGTAGAAGGGGGCTATGGCTACACCTTC. The encoded protein is CASSVEGGYGYTF.

This chain links TRBV28 with TRBJ1-2; tentative D call: TRBD1 (6 bases). This CDR3 has 15 residues. Germline CDR1 reads MDHEN; CDR2 reads SYDVKM. Trimming took off 4 bases at V and 4 bases at J, with 16 bases between the two ends. CDR3 nucleotide sequence: TGTGCCAGCAGTTCTGGGGGGGGCCGGGGCTATGGCTACACCTTC. Amino acids: CASSSGGGRGYGYTF.

The chain has TRBV28 and TRBJ1-5; D gene uncertain. The V and J ends lost 2 bases and 0 bases respectively, with 8 bases between them. This CDR3 has 15 residues. CDR1 MDHEN and CDR2 SYDVKM come from the germline V gene. As DNA, the CDR3 is TGTGCCAGCAGTTTAGAGGTGTATAGCAATCAGCCCCAGCATTTT. The encoded protein is CASSLEVYSNQPQHF.

DNA of the CDR3: TGTGCCAGCTCACCACCGGGACAGGGGCCGGCCCTTGAAAAACTGTTTTTT. Its translation: CASSPPGQGPALEKLFF. V is TRBV18 and J is TRBJ1-4; TRBD1 aligns across 10 bases. With V trimmed by 0 bases and J by 7 bases, 8 bases remained unmatched. This CDR3 has 17 amino acids. Germline CDR1 KGHSH, CDR2 LQKENI.

The chain recombines TRBV7-3 with TRBJ2-2, with D unresolved. This CDR3 has 14 amino acids. V shed 2 bases and J shed 1 base, with 5 bases lying between them. Germline lookup yields CDR1 SGHTA and CDR2 FQGTGA. CDR3 residues: CASSLARNTGELFF. As DNA, the CDR3 is TGTGCCAGCAGCTTAGCGAGGAACACCGGGGAGCTGTTTTTT. The variable domain in full, completed from reference TRBV7-3 and TRBJ2-2, reads GAGVSQTPSNKVTEKGKYVELRCDPISGHTALYWYRQSLGQGPEFLIYFQGTGAADDSGLPNDRFFAVRPEGSVSTLKIQRTERGDSAVYLCASSLARNTGELFFGEGSRLTVL.

V is TRBV6-5 and J is TRBJ2-2; 8 nucleotides align to TRBD1. This CDR3 region has 15 residues. Per the germline V gene, CDR1 is MNHEY and CDR2 is SVGAGI. Trimming took 4 bases from V and 3 from J; bases not matched to a gene: 4. CDR3: CASSSGTGDTGELFF. The DNA of the CDR3 is TGTGCCAGCAGTTCCGGGACAGGAGACACCGGGGAGCTGTTTTTT.

The chain is built from TRBV5-1 and TRBJ2-7, with D possibly being TRBD1 (6 bases). V dropped 4 bases and J dropped 2 bases, with 13 bases sitting between them. This CDR3 comprises 14 residues. Germline assignment: CDR1 SGHRS and CDR2 YFSETQ. CDR3 DNA sequence: TGCGCCAGCAGCCTTACAGGGACCACCTACGAGCAGTACTTC. Translating it yields CASSLTGTTYEQYF.

The V call is TRBV11-3, the J call TRBJ1-6; D not certain. The CDR3 runs 14 residues. Germline V gene data show CDR1 as SGHNT and CDR2 as YENEEA. The V and J ends lost 0 bases and 7 bases respectively, with 7 bases between them. CDR3: CASSLDWPNSPLHF. The CDR3 DNA follows: TGTGCCAGCAGCTTAGATTGGCCGAATTCACCCCTCCACTTT.